The 18 T cell receptor beta chains below were found in one sample sequenced in a study of human T cells and chemical hapten exposure. In TCRdb, the RACE reads were re-called with MiXCR into one record per CDR3 protein. The sample contains 35,000 to 45,000 distinct CDR3 sequences, over 9.5% of which appear only once. Time point in this sample: patch test 3, about 24 weeks after DPC sensitization. The treatment: therapeutic diphenylcyclopropenone sensitization with weekly scalp DPC. From whole blood left unfractionated, total RNA was extracted. This material consisted of whole blood, taken in connection with sensitization to the hapten diphenylcyclopropenone (DPC). These receptors all stem from a woman aged 40 to 50 with alopecia areata. Some clones in this sample may be carry-over from other donors' samples.

This clonotype showed up many times. The chain combines TRBV24-1 with TRBJ2-2; TRBD2 matches 7 bases. Germline V CDR1 and CDR2: KGHDR, SFDVKD. The CDR3 has 17 amino acids. V dropped 4 bases and J dropped 1; count of bases not matched to a gene: 8. The CDR3, as DNA: TGTGCCACCAGTGACCCGACTAGCCTGAGGAACACCGGGGAGCTGTTTTTT. Translation gives CATSDPTSLRNTGELFF.

The table lists this clonotype with a few counts. The junction shows a germline mismatch at one end, possibly a read error. This chain connects TRBV7-9 to TRBJ2-1; no firm D call. The CDR3 extends over 12 amino acids. Germline CDR1 reads SEHNR; CDR2 reads FQNEAQ (reference sequence). The CDR3 sequence: CASSSEGLLQLF. The DNA for the CDR3 is TGTGCCAGCAGCTCCGAAGGGCTACTGCAGCTCTTC.

In this sample, this clonotype turned up many times. The chain combines TRBV6-1 with TRBJ1-5; 9 bases align to TRBD1. The CDR3 spans 15 residues. Trimming at V came to 1 base and at J to 2 bases, leaving 0 bases not matched to a gene. The germline CDR1 and CDR2 sequences are MNHNS and SASEGT. CDR3 amino acids: CASSEGTGGNQPQHF. The CDR3 nucleotides are TGTGCCAGCAGTGAAGGGACAGGGGGCAATCAGCCCCAGCATTTT.

The chain uses TRBV29-1 and TRBJ2-3; either TRBD1 or TRBD2 may supply D (6 bases each). The germline V gene encodes CDR1 SQVTM and CDR2 ANQGSEA. The CDR3 is made up of 11 amino acids. Trimming left V 7 bases short and J 4 bases short, with 9 bases between. The CDR3 reads CSGGGPDTQYF. The CDR3 coding sequence is TGCAGCGGTGGGGGGCCAGATACGCAGTATTTT.

This clonotype was picked up a small number of times. The chain joins TRBV18 to TRBJ1-2, with D perhaps TRBD1 (5 bases). CDR1 is KGHSH and CDR2 is LQKENI in the germline V gene. This CDR3 region has 17 residues. The V and J ends lost 2 bases and 2 bases respectively, with 18 bases between them. The CDR3 protein is CASSPSGMEVRNYGYTF. CDR3 DNA sequence: TGTGCCAGCTCACCATCAGGGATGGAGGTTCGCAACTATGGCTACACCTTC.

A note on this clonotype: A much larger clone sits a single nucleotide away, making a read error possible. The CDR3 does not close with the conserved phenylalanine or tryptophan, likely indicating a read error. This chain links TRBV15 with TRBJ2-5, with D possibly TRBD2 on 6 matching bases. The V end lost 5 bases, the J end lost 2 bases, and 15 bases lay between the germline ends. Germline-derived CDR1 and CDR2 are LNHNV and YYDKDF (reference sequence). The CDR3 extends over 15 amino acids. This chain's CDR3 is CATSGGGRTQETQYY. The CDR3 DNA sequence: TGTGCCACCAGCGGCGGTGGGAGGACTCAAGAGACCCAGTACTAC.

This clonotype was picked up a small number of times. V usage is TRBV28 and J usage is TRBJ1-6; D unclear. The CDR3 runs to 12 residues. Per the germline V gene, CDR1 is MDHEN and CDR2 is SYDVKM. V dropped 7 bases and J dropped 9 bases, with 10 bases sitting between them. In DNA, the CDR3 is TGTGCCAGCACCCTCGGTTCTTCACCCCTCCACTTT. Residues: CASTLGSSPLHF.

V is TRBV28 and J is TRBJ2-7; D not certain. V dropped 3 bases and J dropped 3 bases, with 24 bases sitting between them. The CDR3 contains 18 residues. Germline assignment: CDR1 MDHEN and CDR2 SYDVKM. CDR3 region: CASSFPQTLWQADYEQYF. The CDR3 region has the DNA TGTGCCAGCAGTTTCCCCCAGACGCTTTGGCAGGCAGACTACGAGCAGTACTTC.

In its sample, this clonotype was seen a few times. The genes are TRBV4-1 and TRBJ2-1, with 7 bases identical to TRBD2. This CDR3 comprises 16 residues. V shed 6 bases and J 4 bases; nucleotides not matched to a gene: 12. Germline assignment: CDR1 MGHRA and CDR2 YSYEKL. The CDR3 nucleotides are TGCGCCAGCAGACCTCTAGGGACTACGGGGTACAATGAGCAGTTCTTC. It specifies CASRPLGTTGYNEQFF.

A single count supports this clonotype. The chain carries TRBV25-1 and TRBJ1-4; D remains ambiguous. The V end lost 1 base, the J end lost 7 bases, and 10 bases lay between the germline ends. This CDR3 has 14 amino acids. In germline, CDR1 is MGHDK, CDR2 SYGVNS. The CDR3 sequence is CASSELEAGEKLFF. CDR3 bases: TGTGCCAGCAGTGAATTGGAGGCAGGTGAAAAACTGTTTTTT.

This clonotype was counted ten times or more. This chain connects TRBV28 to TRBJ2-6; the D is unclear. V lost 9 bases and J lost 0, with 15 bases in between. CDR3 length: 16 amino acids. CDR1 is MDHEN and CDR2 is SYDVKM in the germline V gene. CDR3 bases: TGTGCCAGTTGGGCCGGAGTAAGCTCTGGGGCCAACGTCCTGACTTTC. Protein: CASWAGVSSGANVLTF.

This chain connects TRBV28 to TRBJ1-1; TRBD1 agrees at 8 bases. The CDR3 consists of 14 residues. The germline V gene encodes CDR1 MDHEN and CDR2 SYDVKM. Unmatched junction bases numbered 8, after V lost 6 bases and J lost 5 bases. This CDR3 is CASRPTGEETEAFF. DNA for the CDR3: TGTGCCAGCAGACCGACAGGGGAAGAGACTGAAGCTTTCTTT.

This clonotype was seen more than once but under ten times. The gene calls are TRBV6-1 and TRBJ2-1, with D tentatively TRBD2 (6 bases). V lost 7 bases and J 4 bases, leaving 14 bases between the germline ends. The CDR3 is made up of 14 amino acids. CDR1 is MNHNS, CDR2 SASEGT, per germline. CDR3 amino acids: CASTRDSGYNEQFF. The CDR3 coding sequence is TGTGCCAGCACCCGGGACTCCGGGTACAATGAGCAGTTCTTC.

The table lists this clonotype with a few counts. This sequence joins TRBV28 and TRBJ1-1; D not certain. The CDR3 runs to 14 residues. Germline V gene data show CDR1 as MDHEN and CDR2 as SYDVKM. V was clipped by 10 bases and J by 0 bases, with 15 bases between them. The CDR3 is CATFAGGVNTEAFF. The CDR3 DNA reads TGTGCCACCTTCGCCGGTGGGGTGAACACTGAAGCTTTCTTT.

J is TRBJ1-1 and V is TRBV10-3, with D possibly matching TRBD1 (5 bases). Germline CDR1 is ENHRY and CDR2 is SYGVKD. This CDR3 region has 12 residues. Trimming pared 10 bases from V and 5 bases from J, leaving 14 bases between. The CDR3 loop is CATTQGLTEAFF. The CDR3 region has the DNA TGTGCCACTACCCAGGGACTGACTGAAGCTTTCTTT.

This chain joins TRBV28 and TRBJ2-3, with D perhaps TRBD1 or TRBD2 (5 bases each). CDR1 is MDHEN, CDR2 SYDVKM, per germline. V shed 6 bases and J shed 3 bases, with 10 bases lying between them. This CDR3 comprises 13 residues. The CDR3 here is CASSGDGTDTQYF. The CDR3 nucleotides read TGTGCCAGCAGCGGGGACGGGACAGATACGCAGTATTTT.

This clonotype was seen repeatedly, ten times or more. The chain links TRBV7-9 to TRBJ1-1, with D unresolved. Trimming stripped 2 bases from V and 7 bases from J, with 8 bases between. The CDR3 consists of 12 residues. In germline, CDR1 is SEHNR, CDR2 FQNEAQ (reference sequence). This CDR3 is CASSLSGIEAFF. The CDR3 nucleotides read TGTGCCAGCAGCTTATCGGGGATTGAAGCTTTCTTT.

The V and J genes are TRBV29-1 and TRBJ1-1; 7 nucleotides line up with TRBD1. This CDR3 comprises 15 residues. V shed 5 bases, J shed 1 base, and the junction held 10 bases outside the gene matches. Germline V gene data show CDR1 as SQVTM and CDR2 as ANQGSEA. CDR3 in amino acids: CSVRDSSTANTEAFF. The CDR3 nucleotides are TGCAGCGTTCGGGACAGTTCCACGGCGAACACTGAAGCTTTCTTT.